The 32 T cell receptor beta chains presented below share a single source sample, sequenced in a study of cytomegalovirus exposure and HLA in healthy donors. Using immunoSEQ multiplex PCR, the repertoire was profiled, and TCRdb retains in-frame clones only, with some absent. This sample carries 150,000 to 200,000 clones, about 89% of them seen once, and the ten largest clones take 2% to 3%. The sample taken for sequencing was PBMCs. These receptors were taken from a man aged 18 to 30 in good health and CMV-seropositive.

This clone was seen once. The chain employs TRBV9 and TRBJ2-3; a weak D match, TRBD1 (6 bases). Germline lookup yields CDR1 SGDLS and CDR2 YYNGEE. Between the trimmed V and J ends, which lost 5 bases and 2 bases, there was a span of 9 bases. The CDR3 runs 13 residues. CDR3 loop: CASRGQYTDTQYF. The CDR3 nucleotides read TGTGCCAGCAGAGGACAGTACACAGATACGCAGTATTTT.

The genes are TRBV9 and TRBJ2-1; possible D gene TRBD2, 6 bases. Trimming removed 6 bases from V and 8 bases from J, with 12 bases in between. The V gene's germline CDR1 is SGDLS and CDR2 YYNGEE. This CDR3 comprises 12 residues. The CDR3 sequence: CASTSSGDEQFF. The CDR3 DNA reads TGTGCCAGCACCTCGTCGGGGGATGAGCAGTTCTTC.

The rearrangement uses TRBV4-1 and TRBJ1-2, with D maybe TRBD1 (6 bases). This CDR3 spans 13 amino acids. The germline CDR1 and CDR2 sequences are MGHRA and YSYEKL. Trimming pared 4 bases from V and 8 bases from J, leaving 14 bases between. For the CDR3, the DNA is TGCGCCAGCAGCCTTCATGGGGGCGAGGGCTACACCTTC. It specifies CASSLHGGEGYTF.

This chain uses TRBV9 with TRBJ2-3, with a weak D call TRBD1 (6 bases). The V gene's germline CDR1 is SGDLS and CDR2 YYNGEE. The CDR3 spans 16 residues. With 3 bases removed from V and 1 base from J, the gap between germline ends came to 15 bases. CDR3 amino acids: CASSDRGGPGTDTQYF. The CDR3 nucleotides read TGTGCCAGCAGCGACAGAGGGGGACCTGGCACAGATACGCAGTATTTT.

The gene calls are TRBV2 and TRBJ1-2, with a possible D match to TRBD1 (5 bases). Deletions cut 5 bases from V and 1 base from J, with 8 bases between. Per the germline V gene, CDR1 is SNHLY and CDR2 is FYNNEI. The CDR3 contains 13 residues. The CDR3 DNA sequence: TGTGCCAGCAGTTTCAGGGTTAACTATGGCTACACCTTC. Protein product: CASSFRVNYGYTF.

This sequence joins TRBV9 and TRBJ2-1; a possible D gene is TRBD2 (6 bases). This CDR3 is 16 amino acids long. The V end was cut by 3 bases, the J end by 4 bases, with 17 bases between. The germline V gene has CDR1 SGDLS and CDR2 YYNGEE. CDR3 sequence (DNA): TGTGCCAGCAGCGGACGACCCGGGACTCCGTACAATGAGCAGTTCTTC. The encoded protein is CASSGRPGTPYNEQFF.

The J gene is TRBJ1-1, the V gene TRBV19; D is uncertain. Germline CDR1 and CDR2: LNHDA and SQIVND (reference sequence). The CDR3 contains 13 residues. V lost 1 base and J 10 bases, leaving 13 bases between the germline ends. The CDR3 DNA sequence: TGTGCCAGTAGTATAGTGGCGGGAGATAGAGCTTTCTTT. This encodes CASSIVAGDRAFF.

The gene calls are TRBV7-2 and TRBJ2-5; 7 bases fit TRBD2. This CDR3 contains 13 residues. J lost 7 bases, V lost 1 base, and 3 bases had no gene match. The germline V gene has CDR1 SGHTA and CDR2 FQGNSA. CDR3 in amino acids: CASSLGEGGTQYF. In DNA, the CDR3 is TGTGCCAGCAGCTTAGGGGAGGGTGGGACCCAGTACTTC.

This rearrangement joins TRBV15 to TRBJ2-3, with a tentative D call TRBD1 (6 bases). The CDR3 extends over 16 amino acids. The V end lost 1 base, the J end lost 4 bases, and 15 bases lay between the germline ends. Germline-derived CDR1 and CDR2 are LNHNV and YYDKDF (reference sequence). DNA for the CDR3: TGTGCCACCAGCAGAGGCCGTTGGGGGCCCCCAGATACGCAGTATTTT. Its translation is CATSRGRWGPPDTQYF.

The gene calls are TRBV5-8 and TRBJ2-3; 8 bases are shared with TRBD2. Germline CDR1 reads SGHTS; CDR2 reads YDEGEE. The CDR3 loop spans 11 amino acids. The trim removed 8 bases at V and 8 bases at J, leaving 4 bases unmatched. The CDR3: CARSGGGTQYF. The CDR3 nucleotides read TGTGCCAGGAGCGGGGGAGGTACGCAGTATTTT.

The V call is TRBV19, the J call TRBJ2-6, with 7 bases lining up with TRBD1. CDR1 LNHDA and CDR2 SQIVND come from the germline V gene (reference sequence). CDR3 length equals 16 residues. Losses at the gene ends were 0 bases for V and 4 bases for J; bases not matched to a gene: 3. The CDR3 nucleotides read TGTGCCAGTAGTATAGACGGACAGGTGGGGGCCAACGTCCTGACTTTC. Protein: CASSIDGQVGANVLTF.

This clone was recorded once. This rearrangement joins TRBV4-3 to TRBJ1-2; TRBD1 agrees at 7 bases. Germline V lookup: CDR1 LGHNA, CDR2 YSLEER. V lost 0 bases and J lost 2; bases outside the gene matches: 6. The CDR3 loop spans 16 amino acids. CDR3 DNA: TGCGCCAGCAGCCAAGATACGGGACAGAGAAACTATGGCTACACCTTC. Its translation: CASSQDTGQRNYGYTF.

V is TRBV19 and J is TRBJ2-1; D gene uncertain. Trimming removed 2 bases at V and 10 bases at J, with 15 bases between. The CDR3 totals 14 residues. The V gene's germline CDR1 is LNHDA and CDR2 SQIVND (reference sequence). CDR3 residues: CASSIPVRKREQFF. The CDR3 nucleotides read TGTGCCAGTAGTATACCGGTCAGGAAAAGGGAGCAGTTCTTC.

Comment on this clone: This sequence may be a read error, since a much larger clone differs from it by one base. The chain is built from TRBV6-5 and TRBJ2-7; perhaps TRBD1 as D (7 bases). This CDR3 spans 15 amino acids. Germline V CDR1 and CDR2: MNHEY, SVGAGI. The CDR3, as DNA: TGTGCCAACAGTCCGGAGGGGGCGGGAAGCTACGAGCAGTACTTC. This sequence encodes CANSPEGAGSYEQYF.

The CDR3 region is CASSGSSGLYSNQPQHF. CDR3 nucleotides: TGTGCCAGCAGTGGTTCCTCAGGTCTGTATAGCAATCAGCCCCAGCATTTT. The gene calls are TRBV6-1 and TRBJ1-5; no clear D gene. The ends were cut back, 4 bases at V and 0 bases at J, with 16 bases in the middle. The CDR3 is 17 amino acids. Germline V gene lookup returns CDR1 MNHNS and CDR2 SASEGT.

This chain links TRBV20-1 with TRBJ2-3; D gene ambiguous. V shed 3 bases and J shed 5 bases, with 3 bases lying between them. Germline CDR1 DFQATT, CDR2 SNEGSKA (reference sequence). The CDR3 has 10 amino acids. CDR3 region: CSASLDTQYF. The CDR3 DNA reads TGCAGTGCTAGTCTAGATACGCAGTATTTT.

The V gene is TRBV27, the J gene TRBJ1-1, with TRBD1 identical over 7 bases. This CDR3 has 14 amino acids. J gave up 6 bases and V 6 bases, and 10 bases lay outside the gene matches. The germline V gene encodes CDR1 MNHEY and CDR2 SMNVEV (reference sequence). CDR3 DNA: TGTGCCAGCAGCTCCAACAGGGGTTCGCCTGAAGCTTTCTTT. It specifies CASSSNRGSPEAFF.

The chain employs TRBV9 and TRBJ2-1; 7 bases are a match to TRBD2. The CDR3 covers 15 residues. Germline V gene lookup returns CDR1 SGDLS and CDR2 YYNGEE. The ends lost 4 bases at V and 5 bases at J; junction bases unmatched: 9. CDR3 bases: TGTGCCAGCAGCTCCAGCGGGGTCCCCGACAATGAGCAGTTCTTC. This encodes CASSSSGVPDNEQFF.

The V call is TRBV4-1, the J call TRBJ2-1, with TRBD2 identical over 8 bases. The CDR3 spans 18 residues. From germline, CDR1 is MGHRA and CDR2 YSYEKL. The ends lost 0 bases at V and 0 bases at J; junction bases unmatched: 7. CDR3: CASSQDHPAGVSYNEQFF. DNA for the CDR3: TGCGCCAGCAGCCAAGATCATCCAGCGGGGGTCTCCTACAATGAGCAGTTCTTC.

V gene TRBV7-3 combines with J gene TRBJ1-2; D possibly corresponds to TRBD1 (5 bases). CDR1 and CDR2 from the germline V gene are SGHTA and FQGTGA. Trimming left V 5 bases short and J 2 bases short, with 15 bases between. CDR3 length: 15 amino acids. CDR3 loop: CASSPAGVSNYGYTF. The CDR3 bases are TGTGCCAGCAGCCCCGCGGGGGTGTCCAACTATGGCTACACCTTC.

This clone has a single count. This sequence joins TRBV4-3 and TRBJ2-2; D unclear. The CDR3 has 16 amino acids. The V end lost 0 bases, the J end lost 2 bases, and 10 bases lay between the germline ends. Germline CDR1 is LGHNA and CDR2 is YSLEER. CDR3 protein: CASSQERYLNTGELFF. The CDR3 DNA reads TGCGCCAGCAGCCAAGAGAGGTACCTTAACACCGGGGAGCTGTTTTTT.

The CDR3 DNA reads TGTGCCAGCAGCCGCGGGAGTGAAGAGACCCAGTACTTC. Its translation: CASSRGSEETQYF. The V call is TRBV5-6, the J call TRBJ2-5; the match to TRBD2 covers 7 bases. CDR3 length equals 13 residues. CDR1 is SGHDT, CDR2 YYEEEE, per germline. The junction had 3 bases not matched to a gene; V was cut back by 4 bases and J by 3 bases.

The chain is built from TRBV28 and TRBJ2-1; D gene ambiguous. The CDR3 length is 15 residues. Trimming removed 3 bases from V and 0 bases from J, with 9 bases in between. Per germline, CDR1 MDHEN and CDR2 SYDVKM. As DNA, the CDR3 is TGTGCCAGCAGTTTTACCCCGAGCTCCTACAATGAGCAGTTCTTC. This codes for CASSFTPSSYNEQFF.

The rearrangement uses TRBV13 and TRBJ2-7, with 16 positions matching TRBD2. Germline V CDR1 and CDR2: PRHDT, FYEKMQ (reference sequence). J gave up 2 bases and V 5 bases, and 3 bases lay outside the gene matches. This CDR3 is built from 16 residues. The CDR3 DNA reads as TGTGCCAGCAGCCCAGGGACTAGCGGGGGGGCCTACGAGCAGTACTTC. This gives the protein CASSPGTSGGAYEQYF.

Here the CDR3 DNA reads TGTGCCAGCAGCCTTAGGGGAGGTTCTTCTAACTATGGCTACACCTTC. Translated, it gives CASSLRGGSSNYGYTF. The chain carries TRBV7-6 and TRBJ1-2; TRBD1 is a possible D gene (5 bases). The germline CDR1 and CDR2 sequences are SGHVS and FNYEAQ. V was shortened by 5 bases and J by 0 bases, with 16 bases between the two germline ends. This CDR3 has 16 residues.

J is TRBJ1-2 and V is TRBV2, with 7 bases identical to TRBD1. The V gene end was trimmed by 4 bases and the J gene end by 2 bases; junction bases not matched to a gene: 4. This CDR3 has 14 amino acids. The V gene's germline CDR1 is SNHLY and CDR2 FYNNEI. This CDR3 is CASSVPDRNYGYTF. CDR3 nucleotide sequence: TGTGCCAGCAGTGTCCCGGACAGGAACTATGGCTACACCTTC.

V usage is TRBV5-1 and J usage is TRBJ1-4; no clear D. Germline V gene data show CDR1 as SGHRS and CDR2 as YFSETQ. The CDR3 length is 15 residues. V shed 4 bases and J shed 0 bases, with 10 bases lying between them. The CDR3 coding sequence is TGCGCCAGCAGCGCCGACATTTCAACTAATGAAAAACTGTTTTTT. Amino acid sequence: CASSADISTNEKLFF. Drawing the rest from reference TRBV5-1 and TRBJ1-4, the complete variable domain is KAGVTQTPRYLIKTRGQQVTLSCSPISGHRSVSWYQQTPGQGLQFLFEYFSETQRNKGNFPGRFSGRQFSNSRSEMNVSTLELGDSALYLCASSADISTNEKLFFGSGTQLSVL.

This chain uses TRBV28 with TRBJ2-7, with 8 nucleotides matching TRBD1. The germline CDR1 and CDR2 sequences are MDHEN and SYDVKM. V lost 3 bases and J lost 4; bases outside the gene matches: 5. CDR3 length: 14 amino acids. This CDR3 reads CASSFPGQAYEQYF. The CDR3 DNA sequence: TGTGCCAGCAGTTTCCCGGGACAGGCATACGAGCAGTACTTC.

This chain links TRBV6-5 with TRBJ2-2, with 8 bases fitting TRBD1. Losses at the gene ends were 7 bases for V and 1 base for J; bases not matched to a gene: 2. The CDR3 extends over 14 amino acids. The germline gives CDR1 MNHEY, CDR2 SVGAGI. The CDR3 loop reads CASNRGLNTGELFF. DNA for the CDR3: TGTGCCAGCAACAGGGGGTTGAACACCGGGGAGCTGTTTTTT.

This chain connects TRBV19 to TRBJ1-5, with 8 bases lining up with TRBD1. The germline CDR1 and CDR2 sequences are LNHDA and SQIVND (reference sequence). V was pared by 4 bases and J by 3 bases, with 5 bases of the junction left unmatched. The CDR3 is made up of 15 amino acids. In DNA form, the CDR3 reads TGTGCCAGTAGTACTTGGACAGGGCTCAATCAGCCCCAGCATTTT. As protein: CASSTWTGLNQPQHF. Using reference TRBV19 and TRBJ1-5 for the parts outside the CDR3, the full variable domain is DGGITQSPKYLFRKEGQNVTLSCEQNLNHDAMYWYRQDPGQGLRLIYYSQIVNDFQKGDIAEGYSVSREKKESFPLTVTSAQKNPTAFYLCASSTWTGLNQPQHFGDGTRLSIL.

This rearrangement joins TRBV15 to TRBJ1-1; 8 bases match TRBD1. The CDR3 extends over 13 amino acids. V lost 4 bases and J lost 7; bases outside the gene matches: 5. CDR1 is LNHNV and CDR2 is YYDKDF in the germline V gene (reference sequence). In nucleotides, the CDR3 is TGTGCCACCAGCAAGGAGGGGACAGGTGAAGCTTTCTTT. It yields the protein CATSKEGTGEAFF.

The chain joins TRBV28 to TRBJ2-7, with D possibly matching TRBD1 (6 bases). Germline V gives CDR1 MDHEN, CDR2 SYDVKM. V was cut by 2 bases and J by 2 bases, with 19 bases left in between. The CDR3 contains 17 residues. The CDR3 loop is CASSLGRLDRRAYEQYF. The CDR3 bases are TGTGCCAGCAGTTTAGGTAGGTTGGACAGAAGAGCCTACGAGCAGTACTTC.